These 26 T cell receptor beta chains originate from one sample sequenced in a study of T-cell memory formation after mild COVID-19. TCRdb fed the 5' RACE reads into MiXCR, producing one record per CDR3 protein. The sample has 260,000 or so distinct CDR3 sequences, around 17% seen once. Sequencing was done on a sample of PBMCs or a T cell subset sorted from them (not recorded which). The receptor set was obtained from a man in his late teens or twenties who had mild COVID-19 (a few samples of this study predate the infection). Cell type and time point are not known.

This clonotype was detected a few times. J is TRBJ2-3 and V is TRBV12-3 or TRBV12-4, with D perhaps matching TRBD1 or TRBD2 (5 bases each). This CDR3 has 15 residues. V was cut by 6 bases and J by 6 bases, with 19 bases left in between. The CDR3 spells CASRIHLGVRDTQYF. The CDR3 nucleotides are TGTGCCAGCAGGATCCACTTGGGGGTAAGGGATACGCAGTATTTT.

This rearrangement joins TRBV3-1 to TRBJ2-1, with D perhaps TRBD1 (5 bases). From germline, CDR1 is LGHDT and CDR2 YNNKEL (reference sequence). The length of the CDR3 is 13 residues. The germline V and J ends were trimmed by 5 bases and 10 bases, with 15 bases remaining between them. CDR3 nucleotide sequence: TGTGCCAGCAGCAGGGGTTGGGGCCCCGAGCAGTTCTTC. Translating gives CASSRGWGPEQFF.

The chain has TRBV7-9 and TRBJ1-6, with no clear D. The V end was cut by 1 base, the J end by 10 bases, with 11 bases between. The CDR3 is 14 amino acids. Germline V gene data show CDR1 as SEHNR and CDR2 as FQNEAQ (reference sequence). The CDR3 DNA reads as TGTGCCAGCAGCTTAGAAGGCAGGCCCTCACCCCTCCACTTT. Its translation is CASSLEGRPSPLHF.

This sequence joins TRBV28 and TRBJ1-2, with D hard to call. Germline CDR1 MDHEN, CDR2 SYDVKM. The ends were cut back, 8 bases at V and 3 bases at J, with 4 bases in the middle. The CDR3 is 10 amino acids. CDR3 region: CASGDYGYTF. The CDR3 coding sequence is TGTGCCAGCGGGGACTATGGCTACACCTTC.

This clonotype was recorded at least ten times. The chain uses TRBV4-3 and TRBJ2-4; 10 nucleotides match TRBD1. V lost 3 bases to trimming and J lost 0 bases; unmatched junction nucleotides: 14. Looked up from germline, CDR1 is LGHNA and CDR2 is YSLEER. There are 20 residues in the CDR3. CDR3 coding DNA: TGCGCCAGCAGCCAGGAGACAGGGGGCGGAGTGGCTCTAGCCAAAAACATTCAGTACTTC. It translates to CASSQETGGGVALAKNIQYF.

This clonotype was detected a few times. CDR3 loop: CASSPGGTGHTGELFF. The CDR3 nucleotides are TGCGCCAGCAGTCCTGGGGGGACGGGCCACACCGGGGAGCTGTTTTTT. The rearrangement uses TRBV5-1 and TRBJ2-2; possibly TRBD2 for D (6 bases). The germline V gene has CDR1 SGHRS and CDR2 YFSETQ. The CDR3 is 16 residues long. V lost 5 bases to trimming and J lost 3 bases, with 17 bases between them.

In this sample, this clonotype turned up a few times. The chain has TRBV7-8 and TRBJ1-5, with D uncertain. V shed 5 bases and J shed 0 bases, with 5 bases lying between them. The CDR3 is 13 residues long. Germline V lookup: CDR1 SGHVS, CDR2 FQNEAQ. The CDR3 bases are TGTGCCAGCAGCGAGAGTAGCAATCAGCCCCAGCATTTT. Residues: CASSESSNQPQHF. The full variable domain, its missing parts supplied by reference TRBV7-8 and TRBJ1-5, is GAGVSQSPRYKVAKRGQDVALRCDPISGHVSLFWYQQALGQGPEFLTYFQNEAQLDKSGLPSDRFFAERPEGSVSTLKIQRTQQEDSAVYLCASSESSNQPQHFGDGTRLSIL.

This clonotype was seen only a few times. The rearrangement uses TRBV27 and TRBJ2-1; maybe TRBD2 (7 bases). The CDR3 length is 16 residues. Germline V lookup: CDR1 MNHEY, CDR2 SMNVEV (reference sequence). Trimming removed 7 bases at V and 7 bases at J, with 23 bases between. This chain's CDR3 is CASTQAWGTTGNEQFF. The CDR3 nucleotides read TGTGCCAGCACCCAAGCGTGGGGGACTACAGGGAATGAGCAGTTCTTC.

This clonotype turned up a few times. The chain has TRBV18 and TRBJ2-6, with 9 bases aligning to TRBD1. Germline CDR1 KGHSH, CDR2 LQKENI. V gave up 4 bases and J gave up 0 bases; unmatched junction bases: 7. The CDR3 is made up of 18 amino acids. The CDR3 coding sequence is TGTGCCAGCTCACTGGGACAGGGACTTCTCTCTGGGGCCAACGTCCTGACTTTC. Its translation is CASSLGQGLLSGANVLTF. Using reference TRBV18 and TRBJ2-6 for the parts outside the CDR3, the full variable domain is NAGVMQNPRHLVRRRGQEARLRCSPMKGHSHVYWYRQLPEEGLKFMVYLQKENIIDESGMPKERFSAEFPKEGPSILRIQQVVRGDSAAYFCASSLGQGLLSGANVLTFGAGSRLTVL.

The J gene is TRBJ2-3, the V gene TRBV27; D remains ambiguous. CDR1 is MNHEY, CDR2 SMNVEV, per germline (reference sequence). CDR3 length equals 14 residues. V dropped 7 bases and J dropped 2 bases, with 13 bases sitting between them. Here the CDR3 DNA reads TGTGCCAGCACCTCCGGCACATACACAGATACGCAGTATTTT. Protein sequence: CASTSGTYTDTQYF.

DNA for the CDR3: TGTGCCAGCAGCCCAGGACCAAGTAGCAATCAGCCCCAGCATTTT. It translates to CASSPGPSSNQPQHF. The rearrangement links TRBV5-8 to TRBJ1-5; no firm D call. The CDR3 has 15 amino acids. Germline V gene lookup returns CDR1 SGHTS and CDR2 YDEGEE. Trimming removed 4 bases at V and 0 bases at J, with 11 bases between.

This clonotype was seen many times. The chain uses TRBV6-2 or TRBV6-3 and TRBJ2-1; TRBD2 aligns across 10 bases. The J segment lost 4 bases and the V segment lost 4 bases, leaving 1 base of the junction unmatched. Germline V CDR1 and CDR2: MNHEY, SVGEGT. The CDR3 covers 14 residues. The CDR3 DNA is TGTGCCAGCAGTTGGACTAGCGGTTACAATGAGCAGTTCTTC. Residues: CASSWTSGYNEQFF.

The J gene is TRBJ2-5, the V gene TRBV11-2; D not certain. CDR3 length: 13 amino acids. The V gene lost 5 bases and the J gene lost 5 bases, with 12 bases spanning the gap. Germline CDR1 SGHAT, CDR2 FQNNGV. The CDR3 sequence: CASSPTALETQYF. The CDR3, as DNA: TGTGCCAGCAGCCCAACAGCCCTTGAGACCCAGTACTTC.

The V call is TRBV4-3, the J call TRBJ2-4, with D possibly matching TRBD1 (7 bases). The CDR3 is 14 amino acids. Per germline, CDR1 LGHNA and CDR2 YSLEER. The ends were cut back, 4 bases at V and 8 bases at J, with 15 bases in the middle. Written as DNA, the CDR3 is TGCGCCAGCAGCCCCATCGGCAGGGGGGACATTCAGTACTTC. This translates into CASSPIGRGDIQYF.

In this sample, this clonotype turned up a few times. The V call is TRBV6-2 or TRBV6-3, the J call TRBJ1-5; 10 nucleotides line up with TRBD1. This CDR3 region has 15 residues. V dropped 5 bases and J dropped 6; count of bases not matched to a gene: 7. Per germline, CDR1 MNHEY and CDR2 SVGEGT. The CDR3 region is CASSHRDRGGQPQHF. The CDR3 DNA reads as TGTGCCAGCAGTCACCGGGACAGGGGTGGTCAGCCCCAGCATTTT.

This clonotype has ten or more counts. The V gene is TRBV7-2, the J gene TRBJ1-6; 8 bases are a match to TRBD1. V was pared by 4 bases and J by 5 bases, with 4 bases of the junction left unmatched. Per germline, CDR1 SGHTA and CDR2 FQGNSA. The CDR3 has 15 residues. The CDR3 sequence: CASSWGQADNSPLHF. In nucleotides, the CDR3 is TGTGCCAGCAGCTGGGGACAGGCCGATAATTCACCCCTCCACTTT.

CDR3 in DNA: TGTGCCAGTAGCACTACTACTCGTAACTATGGCTACACCTTC. It is translated as CASSTTTRNYGYTF. This sequence joins TRBV19 and TRBJ1-2; no firm D call. With 6 bases removed from V and 1 base from J, the gap between germline ends came to 12 bases. The CDR3 length is 14 residues. Germline-derived CDR1 and CDR2 are LNHDA and SQIVND (reference sequence).

This clonotype occurred a few times. V usage is TRBV21-1 and J usage is TRBJ2-7. TRBV21-1 constitutes a pseudogene. This CDR3 spans 16 amino acids. The CDR3 sequence: CASSKARRLSSYEQYV. The CDR3 bases are TGTGCCAGCAGCAAAGCAAGAAGACTTAGCTCCTACGAGCAGTACGTC.

This sequence joins TRBV20-1 and TRBJ1-5; 7 bases are a match to TRBD1. Trimming took 2 bases from V and 2 from J; bases not matched to a gene: 6. The CDR3 spans 15 residues. In germline, CDR1 is DFQATT, CDR2 SNEGSKA (reference sequence). CDR3 nucleotides: TGCAGTGCTAGACCCCCAGGGGGTCGCAATCAGCCCCAGCATTTT. This sequence encodes CSARPPGGRNQPQHF.

This chain connects TRBV4-3 to TRBJ1-2; the D is unclear. CDR3 length equals 15 residues. Trimming took 4 bases from V and 0 from J, leaving 12 bases between them. CDR1 and CDR2 (germline): LGHNA, YSLEER. CDR3 DNA sequence: TGCGCCAGCAGCCCCCAGCGTAGAGCTAACTATGGCTACACCTTC. This gives the protein CASSPQRRANYGYTF.

The chain is built from TRBV12-3 or TRBV12-4 and TRBJ1-5; D gene unclear. V was shortened by 0 bases and J by 6 bases, with 6 bases between the two germline ends. This CDR3 is 13 amino acids long. The CDR3 nucleotides read TGTGCCAGCAGTTTAGCCACAACTCAGCCCCAGCATTTT. Protein: CASSLATTQPQHF.

This clonotype was seen a handful of times. This chain joins TRBV7-6 and TRBJ2-5; 11 bases are a match to TRBD2. The CDR3 sequence is 15 residues long. The germline gives CDR1 SGHVS, CDR2 FNYEAQ. V dropped 7 bases and J dropped 2; count of bases not matched to a gene: 6. The CDR3 loop reads CASTPLAGVQETQYF. CDR3 DNA sequence: TGTGCCAGCACCCCACTAGCGGGGGTTCAAGAGACCCAGTACTTC. The whole variable domain, filled in from reference TRBV7-6 and TRBJ2-5, reads GAGVSQSPRYKVTKRGQDVALRCDPISGHVSLYWYRQALGQGPEFLTYFNYEAQQDKSGLPNDRFSAERPEGSISTLTIQRTEQRDSAMYRCASTPLAGVQETQYFGPGTRLLVL.

The chain combines TRBV4-3 with TRBJ2-7, with 15 bases fitting TRBD2. The CDR3 covers 18 residues. With V trimmed by 2 bases and J by 0 bases, 5 bases remained unmatched. From germline, CDR1 is LGHNA and CDR2 YSLEER. CDR3 bases: TGCGCCAGCAGCCAACGGGGACTAGCGGGGGGAGTCTCCTACGAGCAGTACGTC. Its protein product is CASSQRGLAGGVSYEQYV.

This clonotype turned up a few times. The J gene is TRBJ2-3, the V gene TRBV11-2, with D unresolved. CDR1 is SGHAT, CDR2 FQNNGV, per germline. V was cut by 1 base and J by 0 bases, with 8 bases left in between. The CDR3 is 15 amino acids. CDR3 sequence: CASSLVPSSTDTQYF. The CDR3 DNA reads as TGTGCCAGCAGCTTAGTTCCCTCGAGCACAGATACGCAGTATTTT.

This clonotype has more than one count but fewer than ten. This chain links TRBV15 with TRBJ1-1; D gene ambiguous. CDR3 length equals 12 residues. Germline V gene lookup returns CDR1 LNHNV and CDR2 YYDKDF (reference sequence). The V gene lost 0 bases and the J gene lost 7 bases, with 6 bases spanning the gap. The chain's CDR3 is CATSRDFIEAFF. CDR3 sequence (DNA): TGTGCCACCAGCAGAGATTTCATTGAAGCTTTCTTT.

In its sample, this clonotype was seen a few times. The chain uses TRBV4-1 and TRBJ1-1; perhaps TRBD1 as D (6 bases). With 0 bases removed from V and 6 bases from J, the gap between germline ends came to 23 bases. Germline CDR1 and CDR2: MGHRA and YSYEKL. The CDR3 runs to 18 residues. CDR3 sequence (DNA): TGCGCCAGCAGCCAAGATTTGGGGACACAGCATAGGGGGGCTGAAGCTTTCTTT. This codes for CASSQDLGTQHRGAEAFF.